This T cell receptor beta chain was identified during a study of T cell responses to AZD1222 COVID-19 vaccine. Regarding the study as a whole: Spike-specific TCR depth and breadth grew after two AZD1222 doses. Clonal diversity was possibly underestimated, and white British individuals and females predominated among donors. Reportedly, nearly half the spike-specific TCRs target unmutated variant regions.

The V gene lost 2 bases and the J gene lost 7 bases, with 21 bases spanning the gap. CDR3 length: 17 amino acids. Germline V gene data show CDR1 as LNHDA and CDR2 as SQIVND (reference sequence). This clone has a handful of counts. Its antigen remains unknown. The repertoire was sequenced with immunoSEQ multiplex PCR; TCRdb's copy has only in-frame clones and lacks some. The data contain more than 85,000 clones, roughly 80% of them seen just once; the ten biggest clones take up around 14%. Timing groups of about 4 and about 12 weeks for second doses were pooled. The chain carries TRBV19 and TRBJ2-1; TRBD1 might be the D (5 bases). The source was peripheral blood, collected 28 days after the second AZD1222 dose. The source is an adult who received the AZD1222 COVID-19 vaccine. CDR3 loop: CASSISTGRVGPNEQFF. In DNA, the CDR3 is TGTGCCAGTAGTATATCCACCGGCAGGGTAGGTCCAAATGAGCAGTTCTTC. The full variable domain, in which reference TRBV19 and TRBJ2-1 provide the parts outside the CDR3, is DGGITQSPKYLFRKEGQNVTLSCEQNLNHDAMYWYRQDPGQGLRLIYYSQIVNDFQKGDIAEGYSVSREKKESFPLTVTSAQKNPTAFYLCASSISTGRVGPNEQFFGPGTRLTVL.